Following are 30 T cell receptor beta chains from one sample sequenced in a study of early T cells in non-severe SARS-CoV-2 infection. TCRdb ran MiXCR on the 5' RACE reads and lists one entry per CDR3 protein. This sample carries around 86,000 distinct CDR3 sequences, roughly 15% of them seen once, and the ten largest clones take approximately 0.54%. The specimen sequenced was whole blood. The receptors shown here come from an adult who was a healthcare worker with PCR-confirmed SARS-CoV-2 infection or an uninfected control (not recorded which).

CDR3 DNA: TGTGCCAGCAGCTTGACCCTTTCCGGGACAATCTATAATTCACCCCTCCACTTT. This translates into CASSLTLSGTIYNSPLHF. The chain recombines TRBV5-6 with TRBJ1-6, with D tentatively TRBD1 (6 bases). This CDR3 is built from 18 residues. CDR1 is SGHDT, CDR2 YYEEEE, per germline. Trimming removed 1 base from V and 3 bases from J, with 17 bases in between.

The chain is built from TRBV6-5 and TRBJ2-7, with 7 bases identical to TRBD2. The J segment lost 5 bases and the V segment lost 4 bases, leaving 5 bases of the junction unmatched. The CDR3 has 13 amino acids. From germline, CDR1 is MNHEY and CDR2 SVGAGI. For the CDR3, the DNA is TGTGCCAGCAGTTCCAAGACTAGCCACGAGCAGTACGTC. Residues: CASSSKTSHEQYV.

This clonotype was seen at least ten times. V gene TRBV20-1 combines with J gene TRBJ2-3, with D perhaps TRBD1 (5 bases). CDR1 DFQATT and CDR2 SNEGSKA come from the germline V gene (reference sequence). With 0 bases removed from V and 4 bases from J, the gap between germline ends came to 8 bases. The CDR3 totals 13 residues. CDR3 region: CSARDRVADTQYF. CDR3 DNA sequence: TGCAGTGCTAGAGACAGGGTCGCAGATACGCAGTATTTT.

This clonotype has just a few counts. The chain employs TRBV7-9 and TRBJ1-3; D remains ambiguous. V shed 4 bases and J shed 4 bases, with 8 bases lying between them. The germline V gene has CDR1 SEHNR and CDR2 FQNEAQ (reference sequence). CDR3 length: 13 residues. The CDR3 loop is CASSYAYGNTIYF. The CDR3 DNA is TGTGCCAGCAGCTACGCATACGGAAACACCATATATTTT.

This clonotype was seen a few times. The CDR3, as DNA: TGTGCCAGCAGTTTATCTACAGTGGGCTTGGAGCAGTACGTC. Encoded protein: CASSLSTVGLEQYV. The chain couples TRBV28 to TRBJ2-7; no definite D call. The length of the CDR3 is 14 residues. In germline, CDR1 is MDHEN, CDR2 SYDVKM. V was pared by 1 base and J by 7 bases, with 14 bases between.

The rearrangement uses TRBV14 and TRBJ2-3, with D maybe TRBD2 (5 bases). The CDR3 is made up of 15 amino acids. Trimming stripped 2 bases from V and 0 bases from J, with 9 bases between. Germline CDR1 reads SGHDN; CDR2 reads FVKESK. The CDR3 bases are TGTGCCAGCAGCCAACCACGGACTAGCACAGATACGCAGTATTTT. Translating gives CASSQPRTSTDTQYF.

This clonotype appeared a few times. The chain has TRBV6-1 and TRBJ1-5; D is unclear. The CDR3 has 13 residues. The germline CDR1 and CDR2 sequences are MNHNS and SASEGT. V was clipped by 8 bases and J by 7 bases, with 15 bases between them. The CDR3 DNA reads as TGTGCCAGCTCTACGGGGATCGAACAGCCCCAGCATTTT. Translated: CASSTGIEQPQHF.

The rearrangement joins TRBV4-2 to TRBJ2-5; possible D gene TRBD2, 6 bases. The CDR3 is made up of 14 amino acids. Germline V gene data show CDR1 as LGHNA and CDR2 as YNFKEQ. The V end lost 0 bases, the J end lost 3 bases, and 8 bases lay between the germline ends. CDR3 residues: CASSQDWGEETQYF. The CDR3 DNA reads TGTGCCAGCAGCCAAGACTGGGGGGAAGAGACCCAGTACTTC.

The chain employs TRBV14 and TRBJ2-1, with D possibly being TRBD2 (7 bases). The germline V gene has CDR1 SGHDN and CDR2 FVKESK. V was pared by 3 bases and J by 8 bases, with 14 bases between. The CDR3 is 14 amino acids. The CDR3 nucleotides read TGTGCCAGCAGCCAGGGGGGGCCGTGGGATGAGCAGTTCTTC. This translates into CASSQGGPWDEQFF.

The table lists this clonotype with many counts. This sequence joins TRBV6-2 or TRBV6-3 and TRBJ2-1, with no clear D. CDR1 MNHEY and CDR2 SVGEGT come from the germline V gene. V was pared by 6 bases and J by 8 bases, with 14 bases between. CDR3 size: 13 residues. The CDR3 DNA follows: TGTGCCAGCAGCCCGCGTGGGTTCTATGAGCAGTTCTTC. It encodes CASSPRGFYEQFF.

This clonotype showed up just a few times. The rearrangement links TRBV7-2 to TRBJ2-1, with D maybe TRBD2 (5 bases). The germline CDR1 and CDR2 sequences are SGHTA and FQGNSA. Trimming removed 4 bases at V and 4 bases at J, with 17 bases between. The CDR3 is 16 amino acids. The CDR3 sequence: CASSSSTTSVYNEQFF. The CDR3 bases are TGTGCCAGCAGCTCGTCGACTACGTCGGTATACAATGAGCAGTTCTTC.

This clonotype showed up just a few times. The rearrangement joins TRBV12-3 or TRBV12-4 to TRBJ1-1; no clear D. This CDR3 is 12 amino acids long. V was cut by 3 bases and J by 2 bases, with 4 bases left in between. This CDR3 reads CASSFFNTEAFF. In DNA form, the CDR3 reads TGTGCCAGCAGTTTTTTTAACACTGAAGCTTTCTTT.

This clonotype was seen a handful of times. The V and J genes are TRBV12-3 or TRBV12-4 and TRBJ2-1; 7 bases are shared with TRBD1. The junction had 13 bases not matched to a gene; V was cut back by 5 bases and J by 6 bases. The CDR3 totals 16 residues. The CDR3 DNA is TGTGCCAGCAGTCCCCAGGGACAGACGCGGTTCAATGAGCAGTTCTTC. Its translation is CASSPQGQTRFNEQFF.

The J gene is TRBJ1-4, the V gene TRBV7-8; 10 bases are a match to TRBD1. The CDR3 totals 15 residues. Unmatched junction bases numbered 9, after V lost 7 bases and J lost 7 bases. From germline, CDR1 is SGHVS and CDR2 FQNEAQ. The CDR3 is CASTPRRTGGEKLFF. DNA of the CDR3: TGTGCCAGCACCCCACGCCGGACAGGGGGTGAAAAACTGTTTTTT.

This clonotype came up many times. The chain links TRBV2 to TRBJ1-5, with a tentative D call TRBD1 (5 bases). Germline lookup yields CDR1 SNHLY and CDR2 FYNNEI. The length of the CDR3 is 13 residues. Trimming removed 4 bases at V and 3 bases at J, with 7 bases between. Written as DNA, the CDR3 is TGTGCCAGCAGTGGACAGTACAATCAGCCCCAGCATTTT. Its translation: CASSGQYNQPQHF.

V usage is TRBV5-1 and J usage is TRBJ1-4; D not resolved. The germline V gene encodes CDR1 SGHRS and CDR2 YFSETQ. V was clipped by 2 bases and J by 3 bases, with 8 bases between them. This CDR3 has 14 amino acids. In DNA, the CDR3 is TGCGCCAGCAGCTTTGGACGGGCTAATGAAAAACTGTTTTTT. It encodes CASSFGRANEKLFF.

The chain carries TRBV7-6 and TRBJ2-1, with 11 nucleotides matching TRBD2. After removal of 10 bases from V and 4 bases from J, the junction contained 6 bases not matched to a gene. CDR1 and CDR2 (germline): SGHVS, FNYEAQ. CDR3 size: 14 residues. As DNA, the CDR3 is TGTGCCACGGGTAGCGGGGGGGTTTACAATGAGCAGTTCTTC. Residues: CATGSGGVYNEQFF.

In its sample, this clonotype was seen many times. This chain connects TRBV12-3 or TRBV12-4 to TRBJ2-3; D is tentatively TRBD1 or TRBD2 (7 bases each). The CDR3 has 17 amino acids. V lost 5 bases and J 0 bases, leaving 18 bases between the germline ends. CDR3 nucleotide sequence: TGTGCCAGCAGTCCGGGGGGCAGGGGGACAAGCACAGATACGCAGTATTTT. Protein: CASSPGGRGTSTDTQYF.

The rearrangement links TRBV29-1 to TRBJ2-2; the match to TRBD2 covers 11 bases. The CDR3 spans 14 residues. Germline V lookup: CDR1 SQVTM, CDR2 ANQGSEA. J gave up 5 bases and V 7 bases, and 6 bases lay outside the gene matches. CDR3 sequence: CSGETSGGTGELFF. In DNA, the CDR3 is TGCAGCGGCGAAACTAGCGGGGGTACCGGGGAGCTGTTTTTT.

The chain combines TRBV9 with TRBJ2-3; no definite D call. V shed 3 bases and J shed 7 bases, with 18 bases lying between them. This CDR3 contains 15 residues. Germline lookup yields CDR1 SGDLS and CDR2 YYNGEE. The CDR3 loop reads CASSAQTGFGYTQYF. CDR3 coding DNA: TGTGCCAGCAGCGCCCAAACTGGGTTTGGGTATACGCAGTATTTT. Based on the CDR3 plus reference TRBV9 and TRBJ2-3, the full variable domain is DSGVTQTPKHLITATGQRVTLRCSPRSGDLSVYWYQQSLDQGLQFLIQYYNGEERAKGNILERFSAQQFPDLHSELNLSSLELGDSALYFCASSAQTGFGYTQYFGPGTRLTVL.

The chain uses TRBV11-2 and TRBJ2-5; D unresolved. V gave up 0 bases and J gave up 9 bases, with 17 bases separating them. There are 15 residues in the CDR3. The germline CDR1 and CDR2 sequences are SGHAT and FQNNGV. The CDR3: CASSLDSSNFKAQYF. The CDR3 DNA is TGTGCCAGCAGCTTAGACAGTAGCAATTTCAAAGCCCAGTACTTC.

V usage is TRBV10-3 and J usage is TRBJ2-5; no clear D. V shed 4 bases and J shed 4 bases, with 13 bases lying between them. This CDR3 has 14 amino acids. Germline CDR1 is ENHRY and CDR2 is SYGVKD. The CDR3: CAISGITSRETQYF. The CDR3 nucleotides read TGTGCCATCAGTGGAATTACGTCTCGAGAGACCCAGTACTTC.

This clonotype has just a few counts. V and J are TRBV2 and TRBJ2-3; 10 bases align to TRBD2. The V gene end was trimmed by 5 bases and the J gene end by 1 base; junction bases not matched to a gene: 3. The CDR3 totals 15 residues. The germline V gene encodes CDR1 SNHLY and CDR2 FYNNEI. The CDR3 DNA follows: TGTGCCAGCAGTTCTGGACTAGCGGGCACAGATACGCAGTATTTT. Translation: CASSSGLAGTDTQYF.

This clonotype came up a few times. V usage is TRBV12-3 or TRBV12-4 and J usage is TRBJ1-1, with D possibly TRBD1 on 6 matching bases. The CDR3 is 15 amino acids. V dropped 4 bases and J dropped 6 bases, with 18 bases sitting between them. The CDR3 DNA is TGTGCCAGCAGTTGGGTTGGGGGCTCGGGGGCTGAAGCTTTCTTT. It translates to CASSWVGGSGAEAFF.

This clonotype appeared many times. The chain combines TRBV11-1 with TRBJ2-5; D may match TRBD1 or TRBD2 (5 bases each). V was trimmed by 3 bases and J by 5 bases, leaving 13 bases between them. Per germline, CDR1 SGHAT and CDR2 FQDESV (reference sequence). The CDR3 extends over 14 amino acids. CDR3 sequence (DNA): TGTGCCAGCAGCTTGCTAGCAGAGGGGGAGACCCAGTACTTC. This sequence encodes CASSLLAEGETQYF.

Only a few counts were recorded for this clonotype. The chain joins TRBV21-1 to TRBJ2-7; the table's D call, TRBD1, has no DNA check behind it. TRBV21-1 is a listed pseudogene. The CDR3 consists of 19 residues. The CDR3 DNA sequence: TGTGCCAGCAGCAAAGTTAATCGGAGTCCAGGGGCTTCCTCCTACGAGCAGTACGTC. It codes for CASSKVNRSPGASSYEQYV.

The chain is built from TRBV6-6 and TRBJ2-7; D is possibly TRBD1 (6 bases). This CDR3 has 13 amino acids. Between the trimmed V and J ends, which lost 6 bases and 2 bases, there was a span of 11 bases. Germline V gene sequence: CDR1 MNHNY, CDR2 SVGAGI (reference sequence). As DNA, the CDR3 is TGTGCCAGCAGAGCACAGGGAACCTACGAGCAGTACGTC. Translated: CASRAQGTYEQYV.

This clonotype was recorded many times. V and J are TRBV27 and TRBJ2-4; tentatively, D is TRBD2 (5 bases). This CDR3 is built from 16 residues. Germline CDR1 reads MNHEY; CDR2 reads SMNVEV (reference sequence). Trimming shortened V by 7 bases and J by 0 bases, and 16 bases separated the two germline ends. The CDR3: CASMSGDYLAKNIQYF. CDR3 DNA: TGTGCCAGCATGAGCGGAGACTATCTAGCCAAAAACATTCAGTACTTC.

This clonotype was detected ten times or more. Written as DNA, the CDR3 is TGTGCCAGCAGCTTAGGAGCGGGGGGAAGCACAGATACGCAGTATTTT. This translates into CASSLGAGGSTDTQYF. The J gene is TRBJ2-3, the V gene TRBV7-9; 9 bases are a match to TRBD2. V gave up 1 base and J gave up 0 bases; unmatched junction bases: 2. CDR1 is SEHNR, CDR2 FQNEAQ, per germline (reference sequence). The CDR3 loop spans 16 amino acids.

There are a few counts of this clonotype. The V call is TRBV6-5, the J call TRBJ1-6; 9 nucleotides align to TRBD1. The CDR3 spans 19 residues. Germline V gene data show CDR1 as MNHEY and CDR2 as SVGAGI. The ends lost 3 bases at V and 0 bases at J; junction bases unmatched: 9. The CDR3 is CASSYKGTGFSSYNSPLHF. DNA of the CDR3: TGTGCCAGCAGTTATAAGGGGACAGGGTTTAGCTCCTATAATTCACCCCTCCACTTT.